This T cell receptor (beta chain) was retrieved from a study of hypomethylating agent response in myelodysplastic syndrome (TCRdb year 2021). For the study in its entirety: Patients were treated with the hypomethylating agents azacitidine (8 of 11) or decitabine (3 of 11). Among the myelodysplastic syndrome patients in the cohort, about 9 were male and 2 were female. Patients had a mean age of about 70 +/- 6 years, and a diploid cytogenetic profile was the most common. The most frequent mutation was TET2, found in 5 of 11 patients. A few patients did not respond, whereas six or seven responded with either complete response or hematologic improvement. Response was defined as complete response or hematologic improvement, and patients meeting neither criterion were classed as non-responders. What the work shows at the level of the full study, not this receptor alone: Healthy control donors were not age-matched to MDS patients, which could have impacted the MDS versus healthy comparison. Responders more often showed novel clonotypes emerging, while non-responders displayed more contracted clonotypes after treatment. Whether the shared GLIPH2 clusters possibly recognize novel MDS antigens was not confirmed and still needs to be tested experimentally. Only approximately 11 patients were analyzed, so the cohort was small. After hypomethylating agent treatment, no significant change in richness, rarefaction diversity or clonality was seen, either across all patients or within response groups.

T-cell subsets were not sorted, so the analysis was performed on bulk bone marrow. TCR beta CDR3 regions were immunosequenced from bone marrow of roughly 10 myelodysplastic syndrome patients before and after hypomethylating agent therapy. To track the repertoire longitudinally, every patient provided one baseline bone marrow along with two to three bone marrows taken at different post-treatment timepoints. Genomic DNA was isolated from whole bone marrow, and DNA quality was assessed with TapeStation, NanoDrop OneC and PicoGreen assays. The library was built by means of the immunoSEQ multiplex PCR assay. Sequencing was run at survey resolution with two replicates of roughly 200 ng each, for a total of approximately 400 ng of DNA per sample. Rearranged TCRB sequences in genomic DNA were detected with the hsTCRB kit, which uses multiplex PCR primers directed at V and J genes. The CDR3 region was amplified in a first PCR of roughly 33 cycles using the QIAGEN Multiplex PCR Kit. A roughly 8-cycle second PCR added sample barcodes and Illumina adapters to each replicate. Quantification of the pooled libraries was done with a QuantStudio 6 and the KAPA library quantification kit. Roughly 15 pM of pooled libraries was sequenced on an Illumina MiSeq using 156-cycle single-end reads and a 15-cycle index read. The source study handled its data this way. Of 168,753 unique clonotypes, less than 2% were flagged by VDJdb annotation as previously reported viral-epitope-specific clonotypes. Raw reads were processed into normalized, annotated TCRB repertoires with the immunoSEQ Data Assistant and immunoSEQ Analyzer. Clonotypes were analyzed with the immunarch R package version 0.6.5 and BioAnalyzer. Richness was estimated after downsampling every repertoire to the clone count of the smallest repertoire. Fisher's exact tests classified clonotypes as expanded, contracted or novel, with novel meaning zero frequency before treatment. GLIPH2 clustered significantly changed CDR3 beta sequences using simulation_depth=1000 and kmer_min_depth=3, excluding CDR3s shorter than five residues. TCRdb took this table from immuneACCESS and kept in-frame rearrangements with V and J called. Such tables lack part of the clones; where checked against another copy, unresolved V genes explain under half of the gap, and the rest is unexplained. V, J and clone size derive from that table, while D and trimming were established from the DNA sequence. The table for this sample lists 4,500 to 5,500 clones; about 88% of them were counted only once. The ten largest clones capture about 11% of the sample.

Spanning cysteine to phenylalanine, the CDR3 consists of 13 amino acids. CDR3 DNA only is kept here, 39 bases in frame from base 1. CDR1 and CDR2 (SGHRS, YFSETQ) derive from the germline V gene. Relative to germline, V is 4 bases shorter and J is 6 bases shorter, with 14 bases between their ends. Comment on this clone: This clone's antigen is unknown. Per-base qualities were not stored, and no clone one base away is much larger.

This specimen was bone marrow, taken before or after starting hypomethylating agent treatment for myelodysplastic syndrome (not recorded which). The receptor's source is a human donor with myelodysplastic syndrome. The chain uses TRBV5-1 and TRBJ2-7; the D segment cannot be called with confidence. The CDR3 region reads CASSLVGSPEQYF. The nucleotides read TGCGCCAGCAGCCTTGTCGGGTCCCCCGAGCAGTACTTC. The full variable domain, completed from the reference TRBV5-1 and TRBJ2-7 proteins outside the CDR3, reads KAGVTQTPRYLIKTRGQQVTLSCSPISGHRSVSWYQQTPGQGLQFLFEYFSETQRNKGNFPGRFSGRQFSNSRSEMNVSTLELGDSALYLCASSLVGSPEQYFGPGTRLTVT.